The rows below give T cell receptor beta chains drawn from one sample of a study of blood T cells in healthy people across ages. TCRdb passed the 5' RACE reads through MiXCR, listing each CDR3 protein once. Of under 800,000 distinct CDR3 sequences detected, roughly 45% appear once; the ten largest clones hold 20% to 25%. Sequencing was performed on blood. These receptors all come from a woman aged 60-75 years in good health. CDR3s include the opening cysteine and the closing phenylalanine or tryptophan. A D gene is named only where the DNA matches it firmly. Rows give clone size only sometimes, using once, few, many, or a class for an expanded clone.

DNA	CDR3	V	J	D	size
TGCAGCGTTGGTGGGGACGCTACAACATTTACTAACTATGGCTACACCTTC	CSVGGDATTFTNYGYTF	TRBV29-1	TRBJ1-2	.	.
TGTGCCAGCAGTTATACAGGGGTCTACGAGCAGTACTTC	CASSYTGVYEQYF	TRBV6-2/TRBV6-3	TRBJ2-7	TRBD1	.
TGCAGTGCTAGATCGCCGGGACTAGTGGGTTCGGGACCCACAGATACGCAGTATTTT	CSARSPGLVGSGPTDTQYF	TRBV20-1	TRBJ2-3	TRBD2	.
TGTGCCACGGGATGGGACGGGATTTCTAACTATGGCTACACCTTC	CATGWDGISNYGYTF	TRBV12-3/TRBV12-4	TRBJ1-2	.	few
TGTGCCAGCTCACCCGCCTCACGAGACAATGAGCAGTTCTTC	CASSPASRDNEQFF	TRBV18	TRBJ2-1	.	few
TGCAGCGTTGATGACAGGGACACAGCCGAGCAGTACTTC	CSVDDRDTAEQYF	TRBV29-1	TRBJ2-7	TRBD1	few
TGTGCCAGTAGTTCCTTAAGACAGGTGACGGATACGCAGTATTTT	CASSSLRQVTDTQYF	TRBV19	TRBJ2-3	.	.
TGTGCCAGCACCGTAAAGAACACCGGGGAGCTGTTTTTT	CASTVKNTGELFF	TRBV2	TRBJ2-2	.	.
TGTGCCAGCAGCTTAGTCGGCCAGGGAAGGTCTGAAGCTTTCTTT	CASSLVGQGRSEAFF	TRBV11-2	TRBJ1-1	.	.
TGCAGCGTTGATACCAGGGGGAGTCCCGATACGCAGTATTTT	CSVDTRGSPDTQYF	TRBV29-1	TRBJ2-3	TRBD1	many
TGTGGCAGCAGTTCCTTTCGGCACCGGATTGCGGGGGGGGACTACGAGCAGTACTTC	CGSSSFRHRIAGGDYEQYF	TRBV28	TRBJ2-7	TRBD2	.
TGTGCCAGCAGTTACCTCCAGGGTCTAAAAGGATCTGAAGCTTTCTTT	CASSYLQGLKGSEAFF	TRBV6-5	TRBJ1-1	.	.
TGTGCCAGCACCGACTCCGGGGTCAGAACAGAGACCCAGTACTTC	CASTDSGVRTETQYF	TRBV7-2	TRBJ2-5	.	few
TGCAGTGCTACTCTCAGGGGTATGGGGTATGGCTACACCTTC	CSATLRGMGYGYTF	TRBV20-1	TRBJ1-2	.	few
TGTGCCAGCAGCTTAGATTGGGCAGATACGCAGTATTTT	CASSLDWADTQYF	TRBV7-9	TRBJ2-3	.	few
TGTGCCAGCAGCTTTACTGTGGGCACAGATACGCAGTATTTT	CASSFTVGTDTQYF	TRBV7-2	TRBJ2-3	.	.
TGTGCCAGCAGCCCCGATCCGGGGGGACTCTTCTACGAGCAGTACTTC	CASSPDPGGLFYEQYF	TRBV4-2	TRBJ2-7	TRBD2	few
TGTGCCAGCAGTTTCTCAATACAGGGTCGGGATAATTCACCCCTCCACTTT	CASSFSIQGRDNSPLHF	TRBV27	TRBJ1-6	.	.
TGTGCCAGCAGCCAAGGACTAGCCGGAGGCGTGGAGACCCAGTACTTC	CASSQGLAGGVETQYF	TRBV3-1	TRBJ2-5	TRBD2	few